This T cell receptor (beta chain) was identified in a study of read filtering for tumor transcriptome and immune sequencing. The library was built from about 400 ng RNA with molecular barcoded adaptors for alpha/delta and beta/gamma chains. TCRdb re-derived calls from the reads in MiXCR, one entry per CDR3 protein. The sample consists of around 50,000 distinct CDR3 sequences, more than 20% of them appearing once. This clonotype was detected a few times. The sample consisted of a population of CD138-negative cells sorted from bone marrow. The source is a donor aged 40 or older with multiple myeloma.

As DNA, the CDR3 is TGCAGCGTAGACACTCCGGGGCAGGGGAATGACTATGGCTACACCTTC. Protein sequence: CSVDTPGQGNDYGYTF. V gene TRBV29-1 combines with J gene TRBJ1-2; the D gene is possibly TRBD1 (6 bases). The CDR3 is 16 residues long. From germline, CDR1 is SQVTM and CDR2 ANQGSEA. Between the trimmed V and J ends, which lost 6 bases and 3 bases, there was a span of 23 bases.